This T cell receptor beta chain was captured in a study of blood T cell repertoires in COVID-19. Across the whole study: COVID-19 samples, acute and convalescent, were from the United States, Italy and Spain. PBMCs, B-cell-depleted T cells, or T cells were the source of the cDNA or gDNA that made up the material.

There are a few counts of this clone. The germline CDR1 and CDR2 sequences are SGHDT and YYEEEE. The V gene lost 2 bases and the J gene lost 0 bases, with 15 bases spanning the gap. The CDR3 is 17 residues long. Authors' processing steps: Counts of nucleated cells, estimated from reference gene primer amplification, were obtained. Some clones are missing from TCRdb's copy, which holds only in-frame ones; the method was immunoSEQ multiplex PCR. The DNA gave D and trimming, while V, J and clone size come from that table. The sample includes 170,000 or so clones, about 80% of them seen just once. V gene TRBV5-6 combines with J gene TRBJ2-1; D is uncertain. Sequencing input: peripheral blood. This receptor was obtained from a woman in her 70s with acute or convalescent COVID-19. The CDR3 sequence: CASSFVAVLHSYNEQFF. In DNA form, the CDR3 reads TGTGCCAGCAGCTTCGTTGCGGTCCTTCACTCCTACAATGAGCAGTTCTTC.